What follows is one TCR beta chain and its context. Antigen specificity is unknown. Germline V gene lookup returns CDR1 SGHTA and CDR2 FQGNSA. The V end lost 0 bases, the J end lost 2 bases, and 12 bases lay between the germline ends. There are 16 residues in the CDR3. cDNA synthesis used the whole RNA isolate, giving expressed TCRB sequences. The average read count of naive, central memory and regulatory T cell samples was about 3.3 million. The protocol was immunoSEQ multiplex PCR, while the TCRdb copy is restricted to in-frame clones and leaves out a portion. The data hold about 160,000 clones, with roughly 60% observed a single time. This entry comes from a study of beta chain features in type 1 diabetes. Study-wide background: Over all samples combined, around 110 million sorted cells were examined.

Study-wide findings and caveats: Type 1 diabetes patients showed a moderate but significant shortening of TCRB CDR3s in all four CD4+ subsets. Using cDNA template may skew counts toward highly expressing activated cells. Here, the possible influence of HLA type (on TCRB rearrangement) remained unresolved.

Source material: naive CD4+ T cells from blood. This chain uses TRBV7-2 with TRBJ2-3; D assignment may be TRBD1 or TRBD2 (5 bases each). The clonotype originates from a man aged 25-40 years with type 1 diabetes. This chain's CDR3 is CASSLALVGPTDTQYF. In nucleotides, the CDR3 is TGTGCCAGCAGCTTAGCGCTGGTGGGACCCACAGATACGCAGTATTTT. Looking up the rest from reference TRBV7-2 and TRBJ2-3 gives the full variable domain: GAGVSQSPSNKVTEKGKDVELRCDPISGHTALYWYRQSLGQGLEFLIYFQGNSAPDKSGLPSDRFSAERTGGSVSTLTIQRTQQEDSAVYLCASSLALVGPTDTQYFGPGTRLTVL.